This TCR beta chain was captured by sequencing in a study of Tregs in tolerant kidney transplant recipients. Worth noting for this clone: Other nucleotide sequences in the sample specify the same CDR3.

The data were produced by immunoSEQ multiplex PCR, yet TCRdb's version contains in-frame clones alone and is incomplete. Altogether about 240,000 clones are present, about four fifths being singletons, with the ten largest covering less than 0.75%. CDR1 and CDR2 from the germline V gene are SGHTA and FQGTGA. V lost 6 bases, J lost 10 bases, and 12 bases stayed unmatched. CDR3 length: 14 residues. The sequencing input was CD4+ T cells from blood. The V call is TRBV7-3, the J call TRBJ2-1, with TRBD2 matching 7 bases. The receptor was isolated from a human donor in good health. In DNA form, the CDR3 reads TGTGCCAGCAGTTCCACGGGGGGTCTCGGCGAGCAGTTCTTC. It codes for CASSSTGGLGEQFF. Drawing the rest from reference TRBV7-3 and TRBJ2-1, the complete variable domain is GAGVSQTPSNKVTEKGKYVELRCDPISGHTALYWYRQSLGQGPEFLIYFQGTGAADDSGLPNDRFFAVRPEGSVSTLKIQRTERGDSAVYLCASSSTGGLGEQFFGPGTRLTVL.